Listed below are T cell receptor beta chains from one sample, sequenced in a study of T-cell memory formation after mild COVID-19. Using its own MiXCR run on the 5' RACE reads, TCRdb lists one record per CDR3 protein. The sample lists around 180,000 distinct CDR3 sequences, less than 20% seen once, with 3% to 4.5% in the top ten. Material for sequencing was PBMCs or a T cell subset sorted from them (not recorded which). All receptors come from a man aged 18 to 35 who had mild COVID-19 (a few samples of this study predate the infection). Cell type and time point are not known. The CDR3 runs from the conserved cysteine through the conserved F or W. A D gene is named only where the DNA matches it firmly. Rows may omit the clone size; those that give it use once, few, many or a size class.

>TRBJ1-2|.|TRBV5-1|.
TGCGCCAGCTTCCCGGGTTATGGCTATGGCTACACCTTC
CASFPGYGYGYTF
>TRBJ1-6|once|TRBV15|.
TGTGCCACCGGGGCGGGGGTCGGTAATTCACCCCTCCACTTT
CATGAGVGNSPLHF
>TRBJ2-2|few|TRBV10-3|.
TGTGCCATCAGTCCTCGACTATCCCCGAACACCGGGGAGCTGTTTTTT
CAISPRLSPNTGELFF
>TRBJ2-3|few|TRBV10-3|.
TGTGCCAGCAAAAATGCACAAGATACGCAGTATTTT
CASKNAQDTQYF
>TRBJ1-1|few|TRBV10-3|TRBD1
TGTGCCATCACCGGGACAGGGGGCACTGAAGCTTTCTTT
CAITGTGGTEAFF
>TRBJ2-7|.|TRBV4-2|.
TGTGCCAGCAGCCAAGATGAAAGAAACTACGAGCAGTACTTC
CASSQDERNYEQYF
>TRBJ2-3|few|TRBV4-3|.
TGCGCCAGCAGCCAAGATCGGGCGGGGCCTAGCACAGATACGCAGTATTTT
CASSQDRAGPSTDTQYF
>TRBJ2-5|.|TRBV2|TRBD1
TGTGCCAGCAGAGGATCGACAGGGCCCCAAGAGACCCAGTACTTC
CASRGSTGPQETQYF
>TRBJ2-2|few|TRBV7-6|TRBD1
TGTGCCAGCAGCCCACGGACAGGGGGCCACGGGGAGCTGTTTTTT
CASSPRTGGHGELFF
>TRBJ1-1|few|TRBV5-5|TRBD1
TGTGCCAGCAGATCGGACAGGGGGCGCTTCACTGAAGCTTTCTTT
CASRSDRGRFTEAFF
>TRBJ2-1|many|TRBV7-2|TRBD1
TGTGCCAGCAGCCTAAGAGGACAGGGGCGGGATGAGCAGTTCTTC
CASSLRGQGRDEQFF
>TRBJ2-3|.|TRBV5-1|.
TGCGCCAGCAGCTTGGCCTCGGGTCTTGCAGATACGCAGTATTTT
CASSLASGLADTQYF
>TRBJ2-3|many|TRBV7-2|.
TGTGCCAGCAGCTTAGGGCCGGGGGCAGATACGCAGTATTTT
CASSLGPGADTQYF
>TRBJ1-2|many|TRBV6-5|.
TGTGCCAGCAGGGGAATGGGGGACTATGGCTACACCTTC
CASRGMGDYGYTF
>TRBJ2-5|.|TRBV21-1|.
TGTGCCAGCAGCCGAGGGCCCAAACGCCAAGAGACCCAGTACTTC
CASSRGPKRQETQYF
>TRBJ1-4|few|TRBV7-9|.
TGTGCCAGCAGCTTAACACAGGGCAACGAAAAACTGTTTTTT
CASSLTQGNEKLFF
>TRBJ2-5|few|TRBV2|TRBD1
TGTGCCAGCAATTACAGGGGCCCGCAAGAGACCCAGTACTTC
CASNYRGPQETQYF
>TRBJ1-5|.|TRBV7-2|.
TGTGCCAGCAGCTCAGGGATTGATCAGCCCCAGCATTTT
CASSSGIDQPQHF
>TRBJ1-5|few|TRBV7-2|.
TGTGCCAGCAGCTTAACAGGTTACAATCAGCCCCAGCATTTT
CASSLTGYNQPQHF
>TRBJ1-2|few|TRBV3-1|.
TGTGCCAGCAGCCAGGAACAGCGGAACTATGGCTACACCTTC
CASSQEQRNYGYTF
>TRBJ2-2|.|TRBV7-6|.
TGTGCCAGCAGCCCCCGAAGGCTCGGGAACGTGGTGCGGACCGGGGAGCTGTTTTTT
CASSPRRLGNVVRTGELFF
>TRBJ1-2|.|TRBV4-2|.
TGTGCCAGCAGCCAAGAGATCGGGCAGGGAAGGTACACCTTC
CASSQEIGQGRYTF
>TRBJ2-1|.|TRBV7-3|.
TGTGCCAGCAGCTTATCGGGGGATAGGAACAATGAGCAGTTCTTC
CASSLSGDRNNEQFF
>TRBJ2-1|.|TRBV15|.
TGTGCCACCAGCAGCTGGGGGGCAGATGAGCAGTTCTTC
CATSSWGADEQFF
>TRBJ2-3|many|TRBV7-2|.
TGTGCCAGCAGCTTAGGGGGGCTTAAAGATACGCAGTATTTT
CASSLGGLKDTQYF
>TRBJ1-5|.|TRBV6-2/TRBV6-3|TRBD1
TGTGCCAGCAGTTACCCGGGACAGGGGGCTAGAGAGCCCCAGCATTTT
CASSYPGQGAREPQHF
>TRBJ2-1|.|TRBV20-1|.
TGCAGTGCTGAAAGGCCTTTAAGGTACAATGAGCAGTTCTTC
CSAERPLRYNEQFF
>TRBJ2-7|few|TRBV4-2|.
TGTGCCAGCAGCCCCCGACTATTTTGGGGCGAGCAGTACTTC
CASSPRLFWGEQYF
>TRBJ2-3|.|TRBV10-3|TRBD2
TGTGCCCTAGAAAGCGGGGGGGCCTTAAAGGCAGATACGCAGTATTTT
CALESGGALKADTQYF
>TRBJ2-2|many|TRBV5-6|TRBD1
TGTGCCAGCAGCTTGCCCAGGGGGATCCCCGGGGAGCTGTTTTTT
CASSLPRGIPGELFF
>TRBJ1-2|.|TRBV5-1|.
TGCGCCAGCAGCTTGGCCGGGACACCCACTAACTATGGCTACACCTTC
CASSLAGTPTNYGYTF
>TRBJ1-4|.|TRBV3-1|TRBD1
TGTGCCAGCAGCTTTCGTCCGGGACAGGGAAATGAAAAACTGTTTTTT
CASSFRPGQGNEKLFF
>TRBJ2-1|few|TRBV7-9|.
TGTGCCAGCAGCCCCCCCGGGACAGCGGGAGTCTCCTACAATGAGCAGTTCTTC
CASSPPGTAGVSYNEQFF
>TRBJ1-1|few|TRBV18|.
TGTGCCAGCTCACCGACCGGGGGGATCATGAACACTGAAGCTTTCTTT
CASSPTGGIMNTEAFF
>TRBJ2-1|.|TRBV7-2|.
TGTGCCAGCAGCTTAGCATTTGGCAATGAGCAGTTCTTC
CASSLAFGNEQFF
>TRBJ2-1|many|TRBV5-1|TRBD2
TGCGCCAGCAGCTCCTCCCTAGCGGGGGTATACAATGAGCAGTTCTTC
CASSSSLAGVYNEQFF
>TRBJ2-2|few|TRBV7-6|.
TGTGCCAGCCGAGAAATACAGGGCACCGGGGAGCTGTTTTTT
CASREIQGTGELFF
>TRBJ2-5|.|TRBV7-2|.
TGTGCCAGCAGCTCCAGGTTTCAAGAGACCCAGTACTTC
CASSSRFQETQYF
>TRBJ2-3|few|TRBV6-2/TRBV6-3|TRBD2
TGTGCCAGCAGTTACTCGACTAGCGGGGGGGCAGATACGCAGTATTTT
CASSYSTSGGADTQYF
>TRBJ1-2|.|TRBV20-1|.
TGCAGTGCTGAGGACCGGGACACCGGAACGGGCGGCTACACCTTC
CSAEDRDTGTGGYTF
>TRBJ1-1|.|TRBV7-2|.
TGTGCCAGCAGCTTAGGATGGATGAACACTGAAGCTTTCTTT
CASSLGWMNTEAFF
>TRBJ1-5|few|TRBV12-3/TRBV12-4|.
TGTGCCAGCCGGGAAAGGGAGGGATATCAGCCCCAGCATTTT
CASREREGYQPQHF
>TRBJ2-3|.|TRBV6-6|.
TGTGCCAGCAGTTACTCCTTTCCTGGGGGGAGCACAGATACGCAGTATTTT
CASSYSFPGGSTDTQYF
>TRBJ1-5|.|TRBV30|.
TGTGCCTGGGACAGCTCGACAGGACCCGGGGGCAATCAGCCCCAGCATTTT
CAWDSSTGPGGNQPQHF
>TRBJ1-4|few|TRBV5-1|.
TGCGCCAGCAGCTTCGGACAGCTAGAAAAACTGTTTTTT
CASSFGQLEKLFF
>TRBJ1-1|few|TRBV4-1|TRBD1
TGCGCCAGCAGCCAAGCCTGGGGCGACAGGGCGAACACTGAAGCTTTCTTT
CASSQAWGDRANTEAFF
>TRBJ2-7|.|TRBV20-1|TRBD2
TGCAGTGCTAGCGCACTAGCGGGGGGCTCCTACGAGCAGTACTTC
CSASALAGGSYEQYF
>TRBJ2-1|.|TRBV3-1|.
TGTGCCAGCAGCCAAGATAGGGCGGATGAGCAGTTCTTC
CASSQDRADEQFF
>TRBJ1-2|.|TRBV5-6|.
TGTGCCAGCAGCCCAGGGAACTATGGCTACACCTTC
CASSPGNYGYTF
>TRBJ2-1|.|TRBV6-2/TRBV6-3|.
TGTGCCAGCAGTTACTCCCGACCACGCCGGGGGGCCCGTTACAATGAGCAGTTCTTC
CASSYSRPRRGARYNEQFF
>TRBJ2-3|.|TRBV20-1|.
TGCAGTGCTAGAGATCCCCAAGTTCGAGATACGCAGTATTTT
CSARDPQVRDTQYF
>TRBJ1-6|.|TRBV28|.
TGTGCCAGCAGAATAAGGGTTTTAACACCCCTCCACTTT
CASRIRVLTPLHF
>TRBJ1-5|.|TRBV4-2|TRBD1
TGTGCCAGCAGCCAAGGGGACAGCGAGAATCAGCCCCAGCATTTT
CASSQGDSENQPQHF
>TRBJ1-3|few|TRBV7-2|.
TGTGCCAGCAGCTTAGTTTCAGCAGGTCTCTCTGGAAACACCATATATTTT
CASSLVSAGLSGNTIYF
>TRBJ1-6|few|TRBV7-3|TRBD1
TGTGCCAGCGCTGAACAGGGGTTTGGTTCACCCCTCCACTTT
CASAEQGFGSPLHF
>TRBJ2-3|.|TRBV7-9|TRBD2
TGTGCCAGCAAAGGCTTTGCGGGGGTCACAGATACGCAGTATTTT
CASKGFAGVTDTQYF
>TRBJ2-4|.|TRBV7-6|.
TGTGCCAGCAGCTTAGTAAATAACATTCAGTACTTC
CASSLVNNIQYF
>TRBJ2-7|few|TRBV20-1|.
TGCAGTGCTACAGGAAACTACGAGCAGTACTTC
CSATGNYEQYF
>TRBJ2-1|few|TRBV25-1|.
TGTGCCAGCAGTGACCGATCAGGGAATAGTTTTGGTGAGCAGTTCTTC
CASSDRSGNSFGEQFF